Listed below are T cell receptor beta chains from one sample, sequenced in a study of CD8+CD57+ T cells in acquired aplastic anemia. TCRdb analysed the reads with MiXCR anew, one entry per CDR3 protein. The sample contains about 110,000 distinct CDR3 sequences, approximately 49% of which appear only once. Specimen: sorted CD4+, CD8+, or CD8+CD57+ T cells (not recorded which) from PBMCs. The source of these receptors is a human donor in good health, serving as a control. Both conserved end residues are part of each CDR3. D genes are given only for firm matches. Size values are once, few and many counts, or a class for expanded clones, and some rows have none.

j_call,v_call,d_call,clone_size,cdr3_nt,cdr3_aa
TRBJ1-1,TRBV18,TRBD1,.,TGTGCCAGCTCGCCCGACAGGGGGCGAGACACTGAAGCTTTCTTT,CASSPDRGRDTEAFF
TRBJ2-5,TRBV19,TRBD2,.,TGTGCCAGTAGTATTACTAGCGGGGGGACACAAGAGGCCCAGTACTTC,CASSITSGGTQEAQYF
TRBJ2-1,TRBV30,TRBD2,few,TGTGCCTGGAGGGACCTAGCGGGGATACACAATGAGCAGTTCTTC,CAWRDLAGIHNEQFF
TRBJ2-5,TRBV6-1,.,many,TGTGCCAGCAGTCCAGTGATCTCCCGGGTCTCGGAGACCCAGTACTTC,CASSPVISRVSETQYF
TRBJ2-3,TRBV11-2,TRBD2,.,TGTGCCAGCAGCTCACTAGCGGAACGGGAAGATACGCAGTATTTT,CASSSLAEREDTQYF
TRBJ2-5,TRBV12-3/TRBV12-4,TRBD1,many,TGTGCCAGCAGTTTTGTATCGGCGACAGGGCACCTCCAAGAGACCCAGTACTTC,CASSFVSATGHLQETQYF
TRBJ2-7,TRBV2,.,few,TGTGCCAGCAGTAGAAACAGGGCAGGCTACGAGCAGTACTTC,CASSRNRAGYEQYF
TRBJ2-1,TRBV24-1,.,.,TGTGCCACCAGTGATTCAAACAATGAGCAGTTCTTC,CATSDSNNEQFF
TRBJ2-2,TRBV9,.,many,TGTGCCAGCAGCGTTGGAACGGAACTCACCGGGGAGCTGTTTTTT,CASSVGTELTGELFF
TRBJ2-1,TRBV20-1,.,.,TGCAGTGCTAGTGACAGGAATGAGCAGTTCTTC,CSASDRNEQFF
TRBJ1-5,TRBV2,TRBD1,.,TGTGCCAATGAACTACAGGGGTATGGCAATCAGCCCCGGCATTTT,CANELQGYGNQPRHF
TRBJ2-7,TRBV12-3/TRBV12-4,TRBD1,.,TGTGCCAGCAGGGAGACAGGGCCCTCCTACGAGCAGTACTTC,CASRETGPSYEQYF
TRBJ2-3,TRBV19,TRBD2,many,TGTGCCAGTAGTATAGTAAGGACTAGCGGCACAGATACGCAGTATTTT,CASSIVRTSGTDTQYF
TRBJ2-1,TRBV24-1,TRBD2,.,TGTGCCACCAGTGATGGCGGGGGAAATGAGCAGTTCTTC,CATSDGGGNEQFF
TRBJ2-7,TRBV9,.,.,TGTGCCAGCAGCGTAGCGCCAGACTCCTACGAGCAGTACTTC,CASSVAPDSYEQYF
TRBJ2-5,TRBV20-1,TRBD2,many,TGCAGTGCTCGGCTAGCGGGGGTACAAGAGACCCAGTACTTC,CSARLAGVQETQYF
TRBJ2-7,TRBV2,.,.,TGTGCCAGCAGTGCGGGCAGATTCTACGAGCAGTACTTC,CASSAGRFYEQYF
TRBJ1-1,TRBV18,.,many,TGTGCCAGCTCACCACCGTCGGCAACCACTGAAGCTTTCTTT,CASSPPSATTEAFF
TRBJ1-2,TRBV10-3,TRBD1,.,TGTGTCATCAGTGAGGGGGGGACAGTCGGAGGGTATGGCTACACCTTC,CVISEGGTVGGYGYTF
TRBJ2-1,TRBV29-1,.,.,TGCAGCGTAAATGGTCGACAGGCGTACAATGAGCAGTTCTTC,CSVNGRQAYNEQFF
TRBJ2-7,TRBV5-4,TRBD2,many,TGTGCCAGCAGCATAAGCGGGGGGCGGTACGAGCAGTACTTC,CASSISGGRYEQYF
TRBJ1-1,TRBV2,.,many,TGTGCCAGCAGGGCAGGGTGGGTGAACACTGAAGCTTTCTTT,CASRAGWVNTEAFF
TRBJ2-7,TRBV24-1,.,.,TGTGCCACCAGTCCAACGACGACAGGGAGGAACGAGCAGTACTTC,CATSPTTTGRNEQYF
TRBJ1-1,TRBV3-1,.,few,TGTGCCAGCAGCCAGTTTTCACAGGGTTGGAACACTGAAGCTTTCTTT,CASSQFSQGWNTEAFF
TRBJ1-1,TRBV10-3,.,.,TGTGCCTCTACCCGGGGGCCCAACACTGAAGCTTTCTTT,CASTRGPNTEAFF
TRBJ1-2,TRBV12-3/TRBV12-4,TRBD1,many,TGTGCCAGCAGTGCGGGGAGGGGGCGACCCTATGGCTACACCTTC,CASSAGRGRPYGYTF
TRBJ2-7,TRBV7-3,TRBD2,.,TGTGCCAGCAGCCGAAGCGGGGGGGCCGACTACGAGCAGTACTTC,CASSRSGGADYEQYF
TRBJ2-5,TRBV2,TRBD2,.,TGTGCCAGCAGTGGATATACTAGCGGGGTGGAGACCCAGTACTTC,CASSGYTSGVETQYF
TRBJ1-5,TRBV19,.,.,TGTGCCAGCAGTTACCGGGATCAGCCCCAGCATTTT,CASSYRDQPQHF
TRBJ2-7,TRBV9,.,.,TGTGCCAGCAGCCGCCGGGACGGTCATAGCTACGAGCAGTACTTC,CASSRRDGHSYEQYF
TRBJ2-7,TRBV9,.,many,TGTGCCAGCAGCGTAGCCGGGGGAAGTTCAGACGAGCAGTACTTC,CASSVAGGSSDEQYF
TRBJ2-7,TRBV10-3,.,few,TGTGCCACTGGGTACGGGCAGGGAGGCTACGAGCAGTACTTC,CATGYGQGGYEQYF
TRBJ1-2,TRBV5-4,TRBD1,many,TGTGCCAGCAGCTTGGCCGCAGGGGGCATGTATGGCTACACCTTC,CASSLAAGGMYGYTF
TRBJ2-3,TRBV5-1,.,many,TGCGCCAGCAGCCTCCCGCGGAGGTGGAAGAGCACAGATACGCAGTATTTT,CASSLPRRWKSTDTQYF
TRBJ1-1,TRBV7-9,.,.,TGTGCCAGCAGCTTGGTAGTGGCCACTGAAGCTTTCTTT,CASSLVVATEAFF
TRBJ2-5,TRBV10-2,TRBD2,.,TGCGCCAGCAGTGATGATAGCGGGGCCCAGGAGACCCAGTACTTC,CASSDDSGAQETQYF
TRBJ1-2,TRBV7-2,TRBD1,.,TGTGCCAGCAGCCCCCGGGACAGGGGACCCTATGGCTACACCTTC,CASSPRDRGPYGYTF
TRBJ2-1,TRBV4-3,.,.,TGCGCCAGCAGCCAATTGTTGGGGAATTACAATGAGCAGTTCTTC,CASSQLLGNYNEQFF
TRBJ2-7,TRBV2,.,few,TGTGCCAGCACCCCCGGGGAGAGCCGAGCCTACGAGCAGTACTTC,CASTPGESRAYEQYF
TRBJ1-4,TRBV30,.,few,TGTGCCTGGGGCGAGGATAGCCCTAATGAAAAACTGTTTTTT,CAWGEDSPNEKLFF
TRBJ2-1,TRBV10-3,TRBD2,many,TGTGCCACCGGGGGGGCCGATGAGCAGTTCTTC,CATGGADEQFF
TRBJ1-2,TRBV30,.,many,TGTGCCTGGAGTGTGGGGGCAGCTGTGGAGGGCTACACCTTC,CAWSVGAAVEGYTF
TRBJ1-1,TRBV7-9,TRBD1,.,TGTGCCAGCAGTCGACAGGGAGGCGCTGAAGCTTTCTTT,CASSRQGGAEAFF
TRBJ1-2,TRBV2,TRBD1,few,TGTGCCAGCAGGGAGACAGGGGGTACGCGTGGCTACACCTTC,CASRETGGTRGYTF
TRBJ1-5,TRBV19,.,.,TGTGCCAGCCCCCGGGGGTCCTACGAGCATTTT,CASPRGSYEHF
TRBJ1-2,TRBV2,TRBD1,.,TGTGCCAGCATCCCCGACAGGGTTAACTATGGCTACACCTTC,CASIPDRVNYGYTF
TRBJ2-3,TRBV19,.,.,TGTGCCAGTAGTATGACCGGGATCTCGTTCTACAGCACAGATACGCAGTATTTT,CASSMTGISFYSTDTQYF
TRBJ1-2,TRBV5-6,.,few,TGTGCCAGCAGCTTGGGTGAGGGATCCGACTATGGCTACACCTTC,CASSLGEGSDYGYTF
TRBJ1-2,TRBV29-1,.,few,TGCAGCTTAGAAGTGCGCCCACCCAAAGACTATGGCTACACCTTC,CSLEVRPPKDYGYTF
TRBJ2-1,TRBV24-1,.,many,TGTGCCACCAGTGATTTTGATATCCTGTCGCAGTTCTTC,CATSDFDILSQFF
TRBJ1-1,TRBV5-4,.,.,TGTGCCAGCAGCTTGACGGGGGGGAACACTGAAGCTCTCTTT,CASSLTGGNTEALF
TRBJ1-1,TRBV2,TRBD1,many,TGTGCCAGCAGAGTAGACAGGGGGTACATGAACACTGAAGCTTTCTTT,CASRVDRGYMNTEAFF
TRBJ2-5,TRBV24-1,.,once,TGTGCCACCAGTGACCCTGTGGTGGGGATCTTTTACTTC,CATSDPVVGIFYF